This T cell receptor (beta chain) was identified in a study of tumor-infiltrating lymphocytes in primary liver carcinoma. Across the whole study: Tumors were staged T1-T3 N0M0 and measured 4.2 to 10 cm across. Productive TCRbeta read counts per sample ran from roughly 3.6 to 7.5 million and were similar across tissue types.

Of note for this clonotype: Antigen: not known. Being one base from a much bigger clone, this may be a read error.

Germline V gene data show CDR1 as MNHNY and CDR2 as SVGAGI (reference sequence). This CDR3 is 15 amino acids long. V dropped 8 bases and J dropped 5 bases, with 19 bases sitting between them. Regarding the study as a whole: Tumors had a top-250-clone fraction that was significantly higher than blood (p = 0.039).

Starting from around 0.45 ug of total RNA, TCR beta cDNA was produced with a primer in the constant region. Researchers made the TCR beta libraries by running three nested multiplex PCR rounds with slightly modified ARM-PCR. With TRBV1-TRBV30 forward primers and a C-beta reverse primer, the first two PCR rounds were run for around 10 cycles each. From the multiplex PCR reads, TCRdb called clonotypes with MiXCR, one entry per CDR3 protein. The repertoire holds 80,000 to 100,000 distinct CDR3 sequences, with 55% to 75% as singletons. Co-extraction of both nucleic acids (RNA and DNA) used roughly 19-33 mg of unsorted bulk tissue.

The source is a man between 35 and 55 years old with primary liver carcinoma and hepatitis B virus infection. The sample consisted of tumor-adjacent normal liver tissue. The chain is built from TRBV6-6 and TRBJ1-5; D perhaps matches TRBD1 (6 bases). CDR3 in DNA: TGTGCCAGCGGTCCTCGACAGGTTCCCCATCAGCCCCAGCATTTT. Translation: CASGPRQVPHQPQHF.